The next 32 T cell receptor beta chains were all read from a single sample in a study of beta chain features in type 1 diabetes. Expressed TCRB transcripts were sequenced because the isolated RNA had all been reverse transcribed beforehand. Only in-frame clones appear in the TCRdb table, and some are missing; sequencing was by immunoSEQ multiplex PCR. Here the sample spans more than 150,000 clones, approximately 9% being singletons. Sequences were obtained from central memory CD4+ T cells from blood. The receptor source for this set is a woman aged 18-30 years in good health.

V is TRBV9 and J is TRBJ2-1; 13 nucleotides align to TRBD2. The CDR3 has 15 residues. Germline trimming cut 3 bases from V and 12 bases from J; bases unmatched to any gene: 9. Germline CDR1 and CDR2: SGDLS and YYNGEE. CDR3 nucleotides: TGTGCCAGCAGCGCTGGGACTAGCGGGGTCCTAGTGCAGTTCTTC. Translating it yields CASSAGTSGVLVQFF.

The rearrangement joins TRBV2 to TRBJ1-1; TRBD1 aligns across 8 bases. J lost 1 base, V lost 2 bases, and 0 bases had no gene match. Germline V CDR1 and CDR2: SNHLY, FYNNEI. The CDR3 has 14 residues. The CDR3 DNA reads TGTGCCAGCAGTGAACAGGGGGCGAACACTGAAGCTTTCTTT. The encoded protein is CASSEQGANTEAFF.

This clone appeared a few times. CDR3 coding DNA: TGTGCCAGCAACCTCGGACTAGCTTACGAGCAGTACTTC. This sequence encodes CASNLGLAYEQYF. The genes are TRBV9 and TRBJ2-7; 8 bases agree with TRBD2. The germline V gene encodes CDR1 SGDLS and CDR2 YYNGEE. The CDR3 is 13 residues long. Trimming took 6 bases from V and 4 from J; bases not matched to a gene: 6.

This clone was found a few times. The V call is TRBV10-3, the J call TRBJ2-2, with 9 positions matching TRBD2. There are 16 residues in the CDR3. In germline, CDR1 is ENHRY, CDR2 SYGVKD. J was trimmed by 1 base and V by 7 bases; bases with no gene match: 7. CDR3 region: CAITVSGSLNTGELFF. DNA of the CDR3: TGTGCCATCACCGTTAGCGGGAGCCTGAACACCGGGGAGCTGTTTTTT.

There are a few counts of this clone. The chain recombines TRBV9 with TRBJ1-6, with 10 bases lining up with TRBD1. CDR1 and CDR2 from the germline V gene are SGDLS and YYNGEE. The CDR3 loop spans 14 amino acids. With V trimmed by 4 bases and J by 12 bases, 7 bases remained unmatched. CDR3 in amino acids: CASSTGTGERPLHF. The CDR3 DNA is TGTGCCAGCAGCACCGGGACAGGGGAACGACCCCTCCACTTT.

The sample holds a few counts of this clone. The chain employs TRBV7-2 and TRBJ1-5; 7 bases agree with TRBD1. The CDR3 runs 14 residues. The V gene end was trimmed by 4 bases and the J gene end by 5 bases; junction bases not matched to a gene: 5. Germline V gives CDR1 SGHTA, CDR2 FQGNSA. The CDR3 loop is CASSSGQADQPQHF. DNA for the CDR3: TGTGCCAGCAGCTCCGGACAGGCGGATCAGCCCCAGCATTTT.

J is TRBJ1-1 and V is TRBV27, with 8 bases identical to TRBD1. Germline CDR1 and CDR2: MNHEY and SMNVEV (reference sequence). CDR3 length: 15 amino acids. Losses at the gene ends were 5 bases for V and 0 bases for J; bases not matched to a gene: 5. The CDR3 region is CASSLLTGVNTEAFF. DNA for the CDR3: TGTGCCAGCAGTCTATTGACAGGGGTGAACACTGAAGCTTTCTTT.

This clone was recorded a few times. The gene calls are TRBV30 and TRBJ1-6; maybe TRBD1 (6 bases). The CDR3 is 17 amino acids. The germline gives CDR1 GTSNPN, CDR2 SVGIG (reference sequence). V was cut by 2 bases and J by 3 bases, with 17 bases left in between. This CDR3 is CAWSSSRDMIYNSPLHF. Written as DNA, the CDR3 is TGTGCCTGGAGTTCGTCCCGGGACATGATCTATAATTCACCCCTCCACTTT.

The genes are TRBV18 and TRBJ1-2, with TRBD1 as a possible D gene (6 bases). Germline V lookup: CDR1 KGHSH, CDR2 LQKENI. The V gene lost 3 bases and the J gene lost 4 bases, with 12 bases spanning the gap. The CDR3 length is 14 residues. The CDR3 nucleotides are TGTGCCAGCTCACCGACAGGCAATGGCTATGGCTACACCTTC. Protein product: CASSPTGNGYGYTF.

The chain has TRBV25-1 and TRBJ2-5; TRBD2 might be the D (5 bases). V was cut by 6 bases and J by 2 bases, with 10 bases left in between. This CDR3 has 13 amino acids. Germline CDR1 is MGHDK and CDR2 is SYGVNS. The CDR3 DNA reads as TGTGCCAGCAGACCACTAGGACAAGAGACCCAGTACTTC. Amino acid sequence: CASRPLGQETQYF.

The CDR3 coding sequence is TGCGCCAGCAGCTCACAGGGGGCGTCCTACAATGAGCAGTTCTTC. It is translated as CASSSQGASYNEQFF. The J gene is TRBJ2-1, the V gene TRBV5-1, with 9 bases lining up with TRBD1. The trim removed 3 bases at V and 1 base at J, leaving 2 bases unmatched. The CDR3 loop spans 15 amino acids. The germline CDR1 and CDR2 sequences are SGHRS and YFSETQ. Full variable domain (missing parts from reference TRBV5-1 and TRBJ2-1): KAGVTQTPRYLIKTRGQQVTLSCSPISGHRSVSWYQQTPGQGLQFLFEYFSETQRNKGNFPGRFSGRQFSNSRSEMNVSTLELGDSALYLCASSSQGASYNEQFFGPGTRLTVL.

This clone was observed a few times. This rearrangement joins TRBV18 to TRBJ1-1; no clear D gene. The CDR3 extends over 12 amino acids. Germline V gene data show CDR1 as KGHSH and CDR2 as LQKENI. The ends were cut back, 2 bases at V and 10 bases at J, with 11 bases in the middle. The CDR3: CASSPDNFGAFF. The CDR3 DNA follows: TGTGCCAGCTCACCAGACAATTTTGGAGCTTTCTTT.

This clone has more than one count but fewer than ten. The chain combines TRBV30 with TRBJ2-3, with 8 bases identical to TRBD2. The CDR3 spans 12 residues. The trim removed 7 bases at V and 5 bases at J, leaving 5 bases unmatched. Germline CDR1 reads GTSNPN; CDR2 reads SVGIG (reference sequence). The CDR3 region is CAFAREGDTQYF. The CDR3 DNA follows: TGTGCCTTTGCACGGGAGGGAGATACGCAGTATTTT.

J is TRBJ1-2 and V is TRBV25-1, with 8 bases aligning to TRBD1. The CDR3 is made up of 15 amino acids. Germline V lookup: CDR1 MGHDK, CDR2 SYGVNS. V dropped 4 bases and J dropped 4; count of bases not matched to a gene: 8. The CDR3 here is CASSVTGGKGYGYTF. CDR3 coding DNA: TGTGCCAGCAGTGTTACAGGGGGGAAAGGCTATGGCTACACCTTC.

The chain employs TRBV19 and TRBJ1-2; no reliable D call. The V end lost 8 bases, the J end lost 3 bases, and 10 bases lay between the germline ends. The germline CDR1 and CDR2 sequences are LNHDA and SQIVND (reference sequence). The CDR3 runs 12 residues. In DNA form, the CDR3 reads TGTGCCAGTCAACAGAGTTACTATGGCTACACCTTC. Its protein is CASQQSYYGYTF.

This chain uses TRBV7-6 with TRBJ2-5; D is uncertain. The CDR3 has 11 amino acids. Trimming stripped 4 bases from V and 4 bases from J, with 4 bases between. CDR1 and CDR2 (germline): SGHVS, FNYEAQ. The chain's CDR3 is CASSSGETQYF. The CDR3 nucleotides are TGTGCCAGCAGCTCAGGAGAGACCCAGTACTTC.

This clone has more than one count but fewer than ten. CDR3 in amino acids: CASSVYQTGYNEQFF. The CDR3 nucleotides are TGTGCCAGCAGCGTATATCAGACGGGGTACAATGAGCAGTTCTTC. The rearrangement uses TRBV9 and TRBJ2-1; perhaps TRBD2 as D (5 bases). Germline V CDR1 and CDR2: SGDLS, YYNGEE. CDR3 size: 15 residues. V lost 1 base to trimming and J lost 4 bases, with 12 bases between them.

A remark on this clone: The sample holds other DNA sequences that translate to the same CDR3. The J gene is TRBJ2-5, the V gene TRBV7-2; TRBD2 matches at 9 bases. From germline, CDR1 is SGHTA and CDR2 FQGNSA. The CDR3 runs 14 residues. The V and J ends lost 2 bases and 5 bases, in that order; junction bases with no gene match: 3. The CDR3 bases are TGTGCCAGCAGCTTACGCCTAGCGGGGGAGACCCAGTACTTC. Encoded protein: CASSLRLAGETQYF. Complete variable domain (other parts from reference TRBV7-2 and TRBJ2-5): GAGVSQSPSNKVTEKGKDVELRCDPISGHTALYWYRQSLGQGLEFLIYFQGNSAPDKSGLPSDRFSAERTGGSVSTLTIQRTQQEDSAVYLCASSLRLAGETQYFGPGTRLLVL.

The chain uses TRBV10-3 and TRBJ2-1, with D unclear. The CDR3 runs 13 residues. Germline assignment: CDR1 ENHRY and CDR2 SYGVKD. V lost 8 bases and J 6 bases, leaving 14 bases between the germline ends. Written as DNA, the CDR3 is TGTGCCATCCTCTTTAGGCGCGGCAATGAGCAGTTCTTC. This encodes CAILFRRGNEQFF.

This clone was seen more than once but under ten times. The gene calls are TRBV4-1 and TRBJ2-5; 8 bases are shared with TRBD1. J was trimmed by 1 base and V by 2 bases; bases with no gene match: 6. CDR3 length equals 16 residues. Germline V CDR1 and CDR2: MGHRA, YSYEKL. The CDR3 spells CASSQSQGALQETQYF. As DNA, the CDR3 is TGCGCCAGCAGCCAATCCCAGGGGGCGCTCCAAGAGACCCAGTACTTC.

In this sample, this clone turned up a few times. The CDR3 loop is CASSLETSGDYEQYF. CDR3 nucleotides: TGTGCCAGCAGCTTAGAGACTAGCGGCGACTACGAGCAGTACTTC. The V call is TRBV11-2, the J call TRBJ2-7; 9 bases are shared with TRBD2. Germline V CDR1 and CDR2: SGHAT, FQNNGV. CDR3 length: 15 residues. The trim removed 0 bases at V and 3 bases at J, leaving 3 bases unmatched.

This clone came up a few times. The gene calls are TRBV5-4 and TRBJ1-4; tentatively, D is TRBD1 (5 bases). Germline CDR1 reads SGHNT; CDR2 reads YYREEE (reference sequence). There are 14 residues in the CDR3. With 4 bases removed from V and 8 bases from J, the gap between germline ends came to 15 bases. Here the CDR3 DNA reads TGTGCCAGCAGCCGCGGGACTCATCGGGAAAAACTGTTTTTT. Amino acids: CASSRGTHREKLFF.

V gene TRBV6-5 combines with J gene TRBJ2-4; D remains ambiguous. V was trimmed by 4 bases and J by 0 bases, leaving 10 bases between them. The V gene's germline CDR1 is MNHEY and CDR2 SVGAGI. The CDR3 is 15 amino acids. CDR3: CASSSSTLAKNIQYF. The CDR3 DNA reads TGTGCCAGCAGTTCCAGTACCCTAGCCAAAAACATTCAGTACTTC.

The chain combines TRBV30 with TRBJ2-7; 9 nucleotides line up with TRBD1. V lost 1 base and J lost 3; bases outside the gene matches: 1. Germline CDR1 is GTSNPN and CDR2 is SVGIG (reference sequence). The CDR3 is 13 amino acids. The CDR3 DNA reads as TGTGCCTGGAGTGGACAGGGGGACTACGAGCAGTACTTC. It codes for CAWSGQGDYEQYF. Full variable domain (remainder filled in from reference TRBV30 and TRBJ2-7): SQTIHQWPATLVQPVGSPLSLECTVEGTSNPNLYWYRQAAGRGLQLLFYSVGIGQISSEVPQNLSASRPQDRQFILSSKKLLLSDSGFYLCAWSGQGDYEQYFGPGTRLTVT.

This clone was detected only a few times. The rearrangement joins TRBV19 to TRBJ1-1, with D possibly being TRBD1 (5 bases). The CDR3 runs to 17 residues. Trimming shortened V by 5 bases and J by 3 bases, and 22 bases separated the two germline ends. Germline lookup yields CDR1 LNHDA and CDR2 SQIVND (reference sequence). As DNA, the CDR3 is TGTGCCAGTAGTCGTGGGCAGGGAAGATCCCTGGACACTGAAGCTTTCTTT. Translating it yields CASSRGQGRSLDTEAFF.

This clone was counted between two and nine times. J is TRBJ2-3 and V is TRBV27, with 11 bases identical to TRBD2. Germline assignment: CDR1 MNHEY and CDR2 SMNVEV (reference sequence). The trim removed 6 bases at V and 5 bases at J, leaving 4 bases unmatched. The CDR3 is made up of 14 amino acids. The CDR3 reads CASRLAGVEDTQYF. CDR3 DNA: TGTGCCAGCAGACTAGCGGGAGTGGAAGATACGCAGTATTTT.

Comments on this clone: The junction departs from germline at one end; a sequencing error may be responsible. This chain links TRBV7-2 with TRBJ2-4, with D tentatively TRBD1 (6 bases). This CDR3 region has 15 residues. Germline V gene data show CDR1 as SGHTA and CDR2 as FQGNSA. The CDR3 is CASSQQTGYGNIQYF. DNA of the CDR3: TGCGCCAGCAGCCAGCAAACAGGGTACGGAAACATTCAGTACTTC.

This clone was seen more than once but under ten times. The chain combines TRBV7-2 with TRBJ2-4; possibly TRBD2 for D (5 bases). The V end was cut by 5 bases, the J end by 1 base, with 9 bases between. Germline CDR1 reads SGHTA; CDR2 reads FQGNSA. The CDR3 covers 14 residues. CDR3: CASSPGLAKNIQYF. As DNA, the CDR3 is TGTGCCAGCAGCCCGGGGTTGGCCAAAAACATTCAGTACTTC.

The J gene is TRBJ1-5, the V gene TRBV6-6; D gene unclear. Per germline, CDR1 MNHNY and CDR2 SVGAGI (reference sequence). Trimming stripped 2 bases from V and 6 bases from J, with 8 bases between. This CDR3 has 13 amino acids. CDR3 DNA sequence: TGTGCCAGCAGTTACGGGCGGGGTCAGCCCCAGCATTTT. It is translated as CASSYGRGQPQHF.

The chain carries TRBV9 and TRBJ2-5; unclear D gene. Deletions cut 0 bases from V and 0 bases from J, with 3 bases between. The CDR3 spans 13 residues. Looked up from germline, CDR1 is SGDLS and CDR2 is YYNGEE. The CDR3 DNA is TGTGCCAGCAGCGTAGGAGACCAAGAGACCCAGTACTTC. Residues: CASSVGDQETQYF.

This clone was observed a few times. The genes are TRBV5-6 and TRBJ2-3; 9 bases are shared with TRBD2. The J segment lost 5 bases and the V segment lost 0 bases, leaving 7 bases of the junction unmatched. CDR1 and CDR2 (germline): SGHDT, YYEEEE. The CDR3 loop spans 16 amino acids. Written as DNA, the CDR3 is TGTGCCAGCAGCTTGGCCCGCGGGGGGGCCGAAGATACGCAGTATTTT. Translated, it gives CASSLARGGAEDTQYF.

The chain couples TRBV6-5 to TRBJ2-7, with a tentative D call TRBD1 (6 bases). This CDR3 contains 14 residues. V lost 2 bases to trimming and J lost 0 bases, with 8 bases between them. The V gene's germline CDR1 is MNHEY and CDR2 SVGAGI. The CDR3, as DNA: TGTGCCAGCAGTTACGGGGACACCTCCTACGAGCAGTACTTC. Translation gives CASSYGDTSYEQYF.